This T cell receptor beta chain was sequenced in a study of blood T cell repertoires in COVID-19. At the level of the study: Whether acute or convalescent, the COVID-19 samples came from the United States, Italy and Spain. PBMCs, B-cell-depleted T cells, or T cells provided the cDNA or gDNA that made up the material.

How the authors handled the data: Cell counts per sample came from amplifying reference gene primers. The repertoire was sequenced with immunoSEQ multiplex PCR; TCRdb's copy has only in-frame clones and lacks some. That table gives V, J and clone size, and the DNA gave D and trimming. The sample yields around 43,000 clones, about 89% seen once. This CDR3 has 13 amino acids. The germline CDR1 and CDR2 sequences are MNHEY and SMNVEV (reference sequence). This rearrangement joins TRBV27 to TRBJ1-5; no firm D call. The clonotype originates from a man in his fifties with active COVID-19. Sequencing was done on a sample of peripheral blood. CDR3 protein: CAIQGAADQPQHF. The DNA for the CDR3 is TGTGCAATCCAAGGAGCGGCAGATCAGCCCCAGCATTTT.